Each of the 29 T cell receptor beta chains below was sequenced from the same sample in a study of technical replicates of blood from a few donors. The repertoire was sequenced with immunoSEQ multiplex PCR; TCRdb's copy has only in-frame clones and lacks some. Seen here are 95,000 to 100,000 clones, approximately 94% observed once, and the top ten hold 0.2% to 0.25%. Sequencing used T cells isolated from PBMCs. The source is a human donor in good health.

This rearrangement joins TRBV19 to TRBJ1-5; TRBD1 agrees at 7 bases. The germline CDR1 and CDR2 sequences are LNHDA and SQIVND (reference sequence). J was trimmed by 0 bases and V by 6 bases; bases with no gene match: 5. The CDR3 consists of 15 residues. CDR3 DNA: TGTGCCAGTAGCGACAGGGCCTATAGCAATCAGCCCCAGCATTTT. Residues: CASSDRAYSNQPQHF.

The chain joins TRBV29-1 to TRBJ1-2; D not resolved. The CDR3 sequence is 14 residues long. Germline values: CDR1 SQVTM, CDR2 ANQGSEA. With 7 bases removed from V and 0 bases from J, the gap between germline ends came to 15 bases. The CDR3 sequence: CSAVTYSPNYGYTF. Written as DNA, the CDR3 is TGCAGCGCTGTGACTTACTCTCCTAACTATGGCTACACCTTC.

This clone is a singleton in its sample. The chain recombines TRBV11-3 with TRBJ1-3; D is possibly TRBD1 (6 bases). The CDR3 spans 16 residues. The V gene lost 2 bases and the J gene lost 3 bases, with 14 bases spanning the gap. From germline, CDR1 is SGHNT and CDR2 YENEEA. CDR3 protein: CASSLTGFTFGNTIYF. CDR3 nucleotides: TGTGCCAGCAGCTTAACAGGGTTCACTTTTGGAAACACCATATATTTT.

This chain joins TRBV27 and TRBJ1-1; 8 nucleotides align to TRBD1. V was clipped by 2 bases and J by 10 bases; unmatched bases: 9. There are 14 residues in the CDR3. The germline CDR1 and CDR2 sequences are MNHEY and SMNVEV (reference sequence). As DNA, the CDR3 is TGTGCCAGCAGTTTAGGGTATGGCAGGGGGCTAGCTTTCTTT. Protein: CASSLGYGRGLAFF.

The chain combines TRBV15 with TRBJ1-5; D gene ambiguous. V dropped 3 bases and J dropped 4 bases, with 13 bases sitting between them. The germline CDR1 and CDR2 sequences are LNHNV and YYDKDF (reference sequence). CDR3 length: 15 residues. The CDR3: CATSSRRTGNQPQHF. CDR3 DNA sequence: TGTGCCACCAGCAGTCGGAGGACTGGGAATCAGCCCCAGCATTTT.

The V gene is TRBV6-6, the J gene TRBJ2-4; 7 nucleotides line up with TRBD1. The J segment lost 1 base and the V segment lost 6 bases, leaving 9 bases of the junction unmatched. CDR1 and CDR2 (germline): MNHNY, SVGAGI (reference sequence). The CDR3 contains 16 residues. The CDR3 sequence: CASSSMTGFAKNIQYF. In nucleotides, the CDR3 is TGTGCCAGCAGCAGTATGACAGGGTTTGCCAAAAACATTCAGTACTTC.

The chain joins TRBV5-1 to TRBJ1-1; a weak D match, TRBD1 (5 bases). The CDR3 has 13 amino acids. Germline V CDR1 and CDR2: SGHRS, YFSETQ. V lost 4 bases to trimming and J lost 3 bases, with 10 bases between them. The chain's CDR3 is CASSVAGYTEAFF. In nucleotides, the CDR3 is TGCGCCAGCAGCGTCGCAGGGTACACTGAAGCTTTCTTT.

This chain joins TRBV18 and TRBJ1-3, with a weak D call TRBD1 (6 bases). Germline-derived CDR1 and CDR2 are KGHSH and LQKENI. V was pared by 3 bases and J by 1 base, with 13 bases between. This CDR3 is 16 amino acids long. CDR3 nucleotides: TGTGCCAGCTCACCGAATGGACAGTATTCTGGAAACACCATATATTTT. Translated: CASSPNGQYSGNTIYF.

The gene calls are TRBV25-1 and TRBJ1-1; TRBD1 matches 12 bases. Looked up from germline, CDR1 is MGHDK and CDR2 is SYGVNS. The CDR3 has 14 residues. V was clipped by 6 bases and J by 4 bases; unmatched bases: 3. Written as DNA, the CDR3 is TGTGCCAGCAGCGGGACAGGGGGCCGCACTGAAGCTTTCTTT. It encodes CASSGTGGRTEAFF. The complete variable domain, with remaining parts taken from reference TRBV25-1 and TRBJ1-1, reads EADIYQTPRYLVIGTGKKITLECSQTMGHDKMYWYQQDPGMELHLIHYSYGVNSTEKGDLSSESTVSRIRTEHFPLTLESARPSHTSQYLCASSGTGGRTEAFFGQGTRLTVV.

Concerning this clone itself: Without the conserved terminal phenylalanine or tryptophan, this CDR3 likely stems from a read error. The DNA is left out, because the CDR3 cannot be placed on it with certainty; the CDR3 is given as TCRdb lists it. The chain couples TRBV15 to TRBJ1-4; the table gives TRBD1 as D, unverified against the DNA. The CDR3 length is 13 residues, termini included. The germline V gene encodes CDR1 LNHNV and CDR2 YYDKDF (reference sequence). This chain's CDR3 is CATSQGHSLSQSL.

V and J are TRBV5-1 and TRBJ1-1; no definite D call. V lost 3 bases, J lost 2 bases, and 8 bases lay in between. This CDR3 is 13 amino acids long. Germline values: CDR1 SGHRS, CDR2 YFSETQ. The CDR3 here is CASSSGSNTEAFF. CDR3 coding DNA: TGCGCCAGCAGCTCGGGGTCCAACACTGAAGCTTTCTTT.

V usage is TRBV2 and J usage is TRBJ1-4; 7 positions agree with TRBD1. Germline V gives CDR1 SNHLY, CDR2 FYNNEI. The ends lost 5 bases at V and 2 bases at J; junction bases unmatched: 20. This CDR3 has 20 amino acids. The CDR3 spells CASSRARTGVEAATNEKLFF. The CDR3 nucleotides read TGTGCCAGCAGTCGCGCCCGGACAGGAGTTGAGGCTGCCACTAATGAAAAACTGTTTTTT.

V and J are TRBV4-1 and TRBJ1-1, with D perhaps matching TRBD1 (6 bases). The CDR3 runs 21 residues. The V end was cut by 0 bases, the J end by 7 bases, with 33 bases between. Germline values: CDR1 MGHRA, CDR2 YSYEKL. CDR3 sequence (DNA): TGCGCCAGCAGCCAAGACCCCACCACCCCGGGACTAATGGGTGTCAGGGGTGAAGCTTTCTTT. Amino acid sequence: CASSQDPTTPGLMGVRGEAFF.

CDR3 in DNA: TGTGCCAGCAGCTTAGGGCCCTCACACCGCACAGATACGCAGTATTTT. This sequence encodes CASSLGPSHRTDTQYF. The V gene is TRBV11-2, the J gene TRBJ2-3; no reliable D call. CDR1 is SGHAT, CDR2 FQNNGV, per germline. V was clipped by 1 base and J by 1 base, with 12 bases between them. The CDR3 contains 16 residues. The whole variable domain, remainder taken from reference TRBV11-2 and TRBJ2-3, is EAGVAQSPRYKIIEKRQSVAFWCNPISGHATLYWYQQILGQGPKLLIQFQNNGVVDDSQLPKDRFSAERLKGVDSTLKIQPAKLEDSAVYLCASSLGPSHRTDTQYFGPGTRLTVL.

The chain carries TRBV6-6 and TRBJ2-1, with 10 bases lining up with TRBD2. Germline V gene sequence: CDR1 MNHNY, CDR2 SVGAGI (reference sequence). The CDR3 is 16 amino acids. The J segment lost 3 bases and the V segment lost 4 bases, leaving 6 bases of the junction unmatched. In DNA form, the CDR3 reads TGTGCCAGCAGTTTAGAAACTAGCGGGGTCTACAATGAGCAGTTCTTC. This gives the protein CASSLETSGVYNEQFF.

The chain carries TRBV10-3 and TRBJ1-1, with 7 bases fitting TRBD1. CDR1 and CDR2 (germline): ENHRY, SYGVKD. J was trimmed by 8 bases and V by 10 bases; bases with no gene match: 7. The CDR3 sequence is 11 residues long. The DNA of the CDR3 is TGTGCCAGCTTGACAGGGCCCGAAGCTTTCTTT. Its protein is CASLTGPEAFF.

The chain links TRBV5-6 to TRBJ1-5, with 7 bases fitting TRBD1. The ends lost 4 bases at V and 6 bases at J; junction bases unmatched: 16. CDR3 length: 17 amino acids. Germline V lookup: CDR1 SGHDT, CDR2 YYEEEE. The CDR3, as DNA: TGTGCCAGCAGCATCGCATCCAGGGGGTTAGATAGTCAGCCCCAGCATTTT. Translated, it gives CASSIASRGLDSQPQHF.

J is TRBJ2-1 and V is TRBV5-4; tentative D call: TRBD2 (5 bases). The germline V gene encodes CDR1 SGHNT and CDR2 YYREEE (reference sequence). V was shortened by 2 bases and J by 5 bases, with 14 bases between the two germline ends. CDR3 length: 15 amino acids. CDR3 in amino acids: CASSFVGRADNEQFF. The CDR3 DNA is TGTGCCAGCAGCTTTGTTGGGCGGGCTGACAATGAGCAGTTCTTC.

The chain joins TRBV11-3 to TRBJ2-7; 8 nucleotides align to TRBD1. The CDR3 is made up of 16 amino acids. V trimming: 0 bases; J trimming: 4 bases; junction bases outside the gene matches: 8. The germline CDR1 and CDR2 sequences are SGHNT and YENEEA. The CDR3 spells CASSLDGAGGRYEQYF. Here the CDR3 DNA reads TGTGCCAGCAGCTTAGATGGTGCAGGGGGCCGGTACGAGCAGTACTTC.

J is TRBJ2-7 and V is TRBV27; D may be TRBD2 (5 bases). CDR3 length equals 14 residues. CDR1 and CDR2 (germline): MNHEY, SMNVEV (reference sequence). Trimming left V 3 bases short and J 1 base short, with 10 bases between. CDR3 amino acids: CASSFRWESYEQYF. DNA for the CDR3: TGTGCCAGCAGTTTCCGGTGGGAGTCCTACGAGCAGTACTTC.

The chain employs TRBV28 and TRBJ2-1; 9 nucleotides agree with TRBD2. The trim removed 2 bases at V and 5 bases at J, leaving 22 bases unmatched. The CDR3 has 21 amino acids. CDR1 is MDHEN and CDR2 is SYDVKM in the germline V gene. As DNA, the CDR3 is TGTGCCAGCAGTTTAATGTACGGGAGAGGTCCTTGGACTAGCGCAAACAATGAGCAGTTCTTC. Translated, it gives CASSLMYGRGPWTSANNEQFF. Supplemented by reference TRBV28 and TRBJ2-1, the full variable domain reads DVKVTQSSRYLVKRTGEKVFLECVQDMDHENMFWYRQDPGLGLRLIYFSYDVKMKEKGDIPEGYSVSREKKERFSLILESASTNQTSMYLCASSLMYGRGPWTSANNEQFFGPGTRLTVL.

CDR3 bases: TGTGCCAGCTCACCTTACCCGGGACAGGGATCGGGCGAGCAGTACTTC. Amino acids: CASSPYPGQGSGEQYF. V gene TRBV18 combines with J gene TRBJ2-7, with 9 positions matching TRBD1. The J segment lost 6 bases and the V segment lost 3 bases, leaving 12 bases of the junction unmatched. There are 16 residues in the CDR3. Germline assignment: CDR1 KGHSH and CDR2 LQKENI.

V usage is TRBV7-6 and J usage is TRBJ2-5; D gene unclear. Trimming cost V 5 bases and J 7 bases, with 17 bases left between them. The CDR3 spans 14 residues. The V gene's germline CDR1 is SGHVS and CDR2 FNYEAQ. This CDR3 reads CASSTGDGGRTQYF. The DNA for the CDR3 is TGTGCCAGCAGCACGGGTGATGGCGGCCGGACCCAGTACTTC.

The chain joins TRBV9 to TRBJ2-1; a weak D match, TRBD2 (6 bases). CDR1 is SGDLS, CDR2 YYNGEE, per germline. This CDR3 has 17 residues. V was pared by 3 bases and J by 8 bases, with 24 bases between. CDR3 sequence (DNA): TGTGCCAGCAGCGAGCCAAGATCTAGCGTAGGAAATCATGAGCAGTTCTTC. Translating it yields CASSEPRSSVGNHEQFF.

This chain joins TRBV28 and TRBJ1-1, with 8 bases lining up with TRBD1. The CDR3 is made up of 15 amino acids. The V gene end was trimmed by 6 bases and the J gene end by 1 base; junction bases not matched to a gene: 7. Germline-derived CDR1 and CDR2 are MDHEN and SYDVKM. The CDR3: CASRSGTGRNTEAFF. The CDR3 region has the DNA TGTGCCAGCAGGTCCGGGACAGGTCGGAACACTGAAGCTTTCTTT.

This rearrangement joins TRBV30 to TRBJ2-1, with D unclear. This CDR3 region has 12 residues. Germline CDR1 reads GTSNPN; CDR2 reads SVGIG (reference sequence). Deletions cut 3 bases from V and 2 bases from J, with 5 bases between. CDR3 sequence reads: CAWSRTYNEQFF. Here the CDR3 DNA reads TGTGCCTGGAGCCGTACCTACAATGAGCAGTTCTTC.

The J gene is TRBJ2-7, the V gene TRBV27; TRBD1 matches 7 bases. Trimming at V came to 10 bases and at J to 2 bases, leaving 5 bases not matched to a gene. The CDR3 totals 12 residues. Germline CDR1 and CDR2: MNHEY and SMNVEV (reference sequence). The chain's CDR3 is CATRDSPYEQYF. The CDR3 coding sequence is TGTGCCACCAGGGACAGCCCCTACGAGCAGTACTTC.

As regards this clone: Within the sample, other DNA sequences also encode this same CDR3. For the CDR3, the DNA is TGTGCCAGCAGTTTACGGGGGAACTATGGCTACACCTTC. It codes for CASSLRGNYGYTF. The chain couples TRBV27 to TRBJ1-2; possible D gene TRBD1, 5 bases. The germline V gene encodes CDR1 MNHEY and CDR2 SMNVEV (reference sequence). The CDR3 has 13 amino acids. The germline V and J ends were trimmed by 2 bases and 2 bases, with 6 bases remaining between them.

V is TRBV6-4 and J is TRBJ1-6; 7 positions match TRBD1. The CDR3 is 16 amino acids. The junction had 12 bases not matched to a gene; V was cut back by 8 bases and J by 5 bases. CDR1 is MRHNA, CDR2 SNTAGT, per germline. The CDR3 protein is CASSSSGGWDNSPLHF. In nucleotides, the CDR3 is TGTGCCAGCTCGTCGTCAGGGGGTTGGGATAATTCACCCCTCCACTTT.